The 5 T cell receptor beta chains below were found in one sample sequenced in a study of prognosis after radiotherapy for stage I lung cancer. Using two-round multiplex PCR, the authors amplified TCR beta CDR3 from genomic DNA. Primers were specific to each TRBV and TRBJ gene in first-round PCR. TCRdb called the multiplex PCR reads again in MiXCR, with one record for every CDR3 protein. Of approximately 35,000 distinct CDR3 sequences listed, approximately 29% are singletons. This sample comprised PBMCs, obtained before or after stereotactic body radiation therapy (not recorded which). These receptor sequences come from a donor at least 50 years old with non-small cell lung cancer.

This clonotype has only one observation. This sequence joins TRBV19 and TRBJ2-2, with a possible D match to TRBD1 (6 bases). Germline-derived CDR1 and CDR2 are LNHDA and SQIVND (reference sequence). V was shortened by 5 bases and J by 3 bases, with 13 bases between the two germline ends. This CDR3 region has 15 residues. The chain's CDR3 is CASSSTGDHTGELFF. DNA for the CDR3: TGTGCCAGTAGTTCGACAGGAGATCACACCGGGGAGCTGTTTTTT.

In this sample, this clonotype turned up many times. This chain connects TRBV20-1 to TRBJ1-6; D perhaps matches TRBD1 (6 bases). V lost 5 bases and J 9 bases, leaving 11 bases between the germline ends. Germline V gene sequence: CDR1 DFQATT, CDR2 SNEGSKA (reference sequence). The CDR3 is 12 residues long. The CDR3 DNA is TGCAGTGCTCAGAAGGGGGGTTCACCCCTCCACTTT. It encodes CSAQKGGSPLHF.

This clonotype was observed at least ten times. This chain links TRBV20-1 with TRBJ1-6; D is undetermined. CDR1 is DFQATT and CDR2 is SNEGSKA in the germline V gene (reference sequence). The CDR3 length is 16 residues. Between the trimmed V and J ends, which lost 6 bases and 0 bases, there was a span of 15 bases. CDR3 residues: CSARTSTSSYNSPLHF. CDR3 sequence (DNA): TGCAGTGCGCGGACTTCTACTAGCTCCTATAATTCACCCCTCCACTTT.

This clonotype qualifies as medium-sized. The V call is TRBV28, the J call TRBJ1-3; D uncertain. CDR1 is MDHEN, CDR2 SYDVKM, per germline. This CDR3 has 13 amino acids. The ends were cut back, 6 bases at V and 0 bases at J, with 6 bases in the middle. DNA for the CDR3: TGTGCCAGCAGCCTCCTCTCTGGAAACACCATATATTTT. Its protein is CASSLLSGNTIYF. The full variable domain, completed using reference TRBV28 and TRBJ1-3, is DVKVTQSSRYLVKRTGEKVFLECVQDMDHENMFWYRQDPGLGLRLIYFSYDVKMKEKGDIPEGYSVSREKKERFSLILESASTNQTSMYLCASSLLSGNTIYFGEGSWLTVV.

This clonotype was detected many times. This chain connects TRBV30 to TRBJ1-6, with D uncertain. Germline V CDR1 and CDR2: GTSNPN, SVGIG (reference sequence). CDR3 length: 16 amino acids. V shed 0 bases and J shed 0 bases, with 9 bases lying between them. The CDR3 spells CAWSVGSTSYNSPLHF. For the CDR3, the DNA is TGTGCCTGGAGTGTGGGCAGTACCTCCTATAATTCACCCCTCCACTTT.